The TCR beta chain described here comes from a study of T-cell reconstitution after alpha-beta-depleted transplantation in children. This clonotype was recorded at least ten times. The antigen remains unidentified. The CDR3 is made up of 15 amino acids. The germline V gene encodes CDR1 DFQATT and CDR2 SNEGSKA (reference sequence). The ends lost 1 base at V and 4 bases at J; junction bases unmatched: 8. Broader study findings: T-cell counts and diversity at one year post-transplant came mainly from newly produced T cells.

Preparation of the TCRbeta library was carried out with unique molecular identifiers. A single record per CDR3 protein comes from TCRdb applying MiXCR to the PCR reads. The sample consists of about 200,000 distinct CDR3 sequences, approximately 8.4% of them appearing once. This chain joins TRBV20-1 and TRBJ2-3; 7 nucleotides match TRBD1. This receptor was taken from a male patient aged 2 to 9 who had a stem cell transplant for acute myeloid leukemia, so the T cells may come from the graft donor. The starting material was PBMCs, mostly from graft donor cells, obtained 360 days after TCRalphabeta/CD19-depleted stem cell transplant. This CDR3 reads CSARGHKGAADTQYF. The CDR3 nucleotides read TGCAGTGCTAGAGGACATAAGGGGGCCGCAGATACGCAGTATTTT.